The 18 T cell receptor beta chains presented below share a single source sample, sequenced in a study of lymphopenia after photon versus proton radiotherapy. The protocol was immunoSEQ multiplex PCR, while the TCRdb copy is restricted to in-frame clones and leaves out a portion. The sample carries tens of thousands of clones, approximately 90% recorded once. The material was peripheral blood, obtained from a patient treated with photon-based radiotherapy. Every receptor here comes from a woman in her sixties or seventies with pancreatic cancer.

The V gene is TRBV14, the J gene TRBJ2-1, with a possible D match to TRBD2 (5 bases). The CDR3 spans 15 residues. The germline CDR1 and CDR2 sequences are SGHDN and FVKESK. V was cut by 6 bases and J by 6 bases, with 18 bases left in between. In nucleotides, the CDR3 is TGTGCCAGCAGGCCAGCGTTCGGAGGCCCCAATGAGCAGTTCTTC. Translated: CASRPAFGGPNEQFF. The full variable domain, with the rest looked up from reference TRBV14 and TRBJ2-1, is EAGVTQFPSHSVIEKGQTVTLRCDPISGHDNLYWYRRVMGKEIKFLLHFVKESKQDESGMPNNRFLAERTGGTYSTLKVQPAELEDSGVYFCASRPAFGGPNEQFFGPGTRLTVL.

V and J are TRBV5-4 and TRBJ2-5; TRBD1 is a possible D gene (5 bases). V was cut by 4 bases and J by 1 base, with 11 bases left in between. The CDR3 length is 14 residues. CDR1 and CDR2 from the germline V gene are SGHNT and YYREEE (reference sequence). The CDR3 sequence: CASSQDSLQETQYF. Here the CDR3 DNA reads TGTGCCAGCAGCCAAGACAGTCTCCAAGAGACCCAGTACTTC.

The V call is TRBV7-2, the J call TRBJ2-3; D is ambiguous. V was trimmed by 2 bases and J by 0 bases, leaving 9 bases between them. Germline CDR1 SGHTA, CDR2 FQGNSA. The CDR3 extends over 15 amino acids. The CDR3: CASSLNGYSTDTQYF. In DNA, the CDR3 is TGTGCCAGCAGCTTAAACGGCTATAGCACAGATACGCAGTATTTT.

V is TRBV7-3 and J is TRBJ2-1; D tentatively reads TRBD1 or TRBD2 (5 bases each). The V end was cut by 2 bases, the J end by 0 bases, with 8 bases between. The CDR3 sequence is 15 residues long. Germline values: CDR1 SGHTA, CDR2 FQGTGA. The CDR3 reads CASSLDGTSYNEQFF. The CDR3 coding sequence is TGTGCCAGCAGCTTAGACGGGACCTCCTACAATGAGCAGTTCTTC.

The chain is built from TRBV5-1 and TRBJ2-2; D may be TRBD1 or TRBD2 (6 bases each). The CDR3 sequence is 15 residues long. The V end was cut by 1 base, the J end by 7 bases, with 14 bases between. The germline gives CDR1 SGHRS, CDR2 YFSETQ. CDR3 region: CASSLWGEDSGELFF. For the CDR3, the DNA is TGCGCCAGCAGCTTGTGGGGGGAGGACAGCGGGGAGCTGTTTTTT.

This chain uses TRBV5-6 with TRBJ1-2, with 7 positions matching TRBD1. This CDR3 is 16 amino acids long. Trimming took 4 bases from V and 2 from J; bases not matched to a gene: 11. Germline V lookup: CDR1 SGHDT, CDR2 YYEEEE. The CDR3 DNA reads as TGTGCCAGCAGCCCCACTGTCAGGGGACAGAACTATGGCTACACCTTC. Its protein product is CASSPTVRGQNYGYTF.

The rearrangement links TRBV6-5 to TRBJ1-4, with D maybe TRBD1 (6 bases). CDR1 MNHEY and CDR2 SVGAGI come from the germline V gene. The CDR3 is made up of 15 amino acids. The ends were cut back, 4 bases at V and 0 bases at J, with 9 bases in the middle. The CDR3 region has the DNA TGTGCCAGCAGTTTTAGGACAGCAACTAATGAAAAACTGTTTTTT. It translates to CASSFRTATNEKLFF.

This chain uses TRBV5-1 with TRBJ2-5; 9 bases align to TRBD2. With the DNA end fitting TRBJ2-7 better, the J assignment may be wrong. The CDR3 loop spans 15 amino acids. The germline gives CDR1 SGHRS, CDR2 YFSETQ. CDR3 sequence: CASSRKREVPYEQYF. CDR3 nucleotide sequence: TGCGCCAGCAGCCGGAAGCGGGAGGTCCCCTACGAGCAGTACTTC.

This clone showed up just once. The V and J genes are TRBV5-1 and TRBJ1-5; no reliable D call. The germline V and J ends were trimmed by 0 bases and 9 bases, with 19 bases remaining between them. CDR1 and CDR2 (germline): SGHRS, YFSETQ. The CDR3 is 16 residues long. This CDR3 is CASSLEVEKAYLPQHF. The CDR3 nucleotides are TGCGCCAGCAGCTTGGAAGTTGAGAAGGCTTATTTGCCCCAGCATTTT.

The chain has TRBV7-9 and TRBJ2-7, with 9 bases aligning to TRBD2. The CDR3 totals 14 residues. The V gene's germline CDR1 is SEHNR and CDR2 FQNEAQ (reference sequence). V shed 4 bases, J shed 6 bases, and the junction held 7 bases outside the gene matches. The CDR3 here is CASSSGTSSFEQYF. CDR3 nucleotides: TGTGCCAGCAGCTCCGGGACTAGCTCGTTCGAGCAGTACTTC.

This sequence joins TRBV21-1 and TRBJ2-3; whether TRBD2, the table's D call, matches the DNA was not checked. TRBV21-1 is a pseudogene locus. The CDR3 extends over 16 amino acids. CDR3 in amino acids: CASSKVSSGRTDTQYF. The CDR3 coding sequence is TGTGCCAGCAGCAAAGTGTCTAGCGGCCGCACAGATACGCAGTATTTT.

V gene TRBV18 combines with J gene TRBJ2-7; D not resolved. V lost 3 bases, J lost 0 bases, and 12 bases lay in between. CDR1 is KGHSH and CDR2 is LQKENI in the germline V gene. CDR3 size: 15 residues. DNA for the CDR3: TGTGCCAGCTCACCTTCGGTGAGGAGCTCCTACGAGCAGTACTTC. Its translation is CASSPSVRSSYEQYF.

The rearrangement links TRBV20-1 to TRBJ1-2; no firm D call. The CDR3 totals 11 residues. CDR1 and CDR2 from the germline V gene are DFQATT and SNEGSKA (reference sequence). V gave up 6 bases and J gave up 3 bases, with 8 bases separating them. CDR3 nucleotide sequence: TGCAGTGCAATAATCGACTATGGCTACACCTTC. This sequence encodes CSAIIDYGYTF.

This chain links TRBV7-8 with TRBJ1-1; maybe TRBD1 (6 bases). CDR3 length: 13 amino acids. Between the trimmed V and J ends, which lost 4 bases and 5 bases, there was a span of 11 bases. CDR1 and CDR2 (germline): SGHVS, FQNEAQ. The CDR3 DNA follows: TGTGCCAGCAGCTCAGGGGTTTTAACTGAAGCTTTCTTT. This encodes CASSSGVLTEAFF. The full variable domain, completed using reference TRBV7-8 and TRBJ1-1, is GAGVSQSPRYKVAKRGQDVALRCDPISGHVSLFWYQQALGQGPEFLTYFQNEAQLDKSGLPSDRFFAERPEGSVSTLKIQRTQQEDSAVYLCASSSGVLTEAFFGQGTRLTVV.

This chain links TRBV2 with TRBJ2-3; 7 positions match TRBD2. The CDR3 contains 17 residues. V dropped 4 bases and J dropped 1; count of bases not matched to a gene: 11. Germline-derived CDR1 and CDR2 are SNHLY and FYNNEI. The CDR3 reads CASSAPLLAARTDTQYF. DNA of the CDR3: TGTGCCAGCAGTGCCCCGCTCCTAGCGGCTCGCACAGATACGCAGTATTTT.

This clone occurred once. For the CDR3, the DNA is TGCAGTGCTATCGGCGTAGAGACCCAGTACTTC. Its translation is CSAIGVETQYF. This chain links TRBV20-1 with TRBJ2-5; D gene ambiguous. V was shortened by 4 bases and J by 4 bases, with 7 bases between the two germline ends. Germline V gives CDR1 DFQATT, CDR2 SNEGSKA (reference sequence). This CDR3 has 11 residues.

V gene TRBV7-8 combines with J gene TRBJ2-2, with 8 bases lining up with TRBD2. Germline CDR1 and CDR2: SGHVS and FQNEAQ. The CDR3 is 18 amino acids. The ends lost 1 base at V and 6 bases at J; junction bases unmatched: 13. The CDR3 DNA reads as TGTGCCAGCAGCTTAGAGCTAGCGGGTTGGTCCGAGGCCGGGGAGCTGTTTTTT. Translation: CASSLELAGWSEAGELFF.

This chain joins TRBV5-1 and TRBJ2-1; TRBD2 agrees at 10 bases. Germline V gene lookup returns CDR1 SGHRS and CDR2 YFSETQ. The ends lost 0 bases at V and 9 bases at J; junction bases unmatched: 6. The CDR3 is made up of 15 amino acids. The CDR3: CASSLDTGTSAEQFF. The CDR3 region has the DNA TGCGCCAGCAGCTTGGACACCGGGACTAGCGCTGAGCAGTTCTTC.